This T cell receptor (beta chain) was sequenced for a study of CD8 T cells in Susac syndrome. Study observations and caveats: The relatively small number of individuals in the TCR sequencing and HLA analysis was acknowledged by the study.

RNA amounts of about 0.45 to 1 ug underwent reverse transcription with random hexamers. Amplification of TCR beta CDR3 spanned 54 Vbeta and 13 Jbeta via immunoSEQ multiplex PCR. TCRdb re-analysed the immunoSEQ multiplex PCR reads in MiXCR, keeping a single row per CDR3 protein. This table holds about 190,000 distinct CDR3 sequences, approximately 93% found once. TEMRA cells were enriched by FACS, and CD4+ and CD8+ T cells were negatively isolated. About this clonotype: The antigen is unknown.

The CDR3 runs 12 residues. CDR1 SQVTM and CDR2 ANQGSEA come from the germline V gene. The germline V and J ends were trimmed by 1 base and 5 bases, with 8 bases remaining between them. V usage is TRBV29-1 and J usage is TRBJ2-5, with D unclear. The receptor was derived from a human donor in good health. The specimen was CD4+ T cells from PBMCs. DNA for the CDR3: TGCAGCGTTGAAGTGGGGTTGGAGACCCAGTACTTC. This gives the protein CSVEVGLETQYF.